This T cell receptor (beta chain) was identified during a study of blood T cell repertoires in COVID-19. On the study more broadly: PBMCs, B-cell-depleted T cells, or T cells were the source of the cDNA or gDNA that made up the material.

One Seattle source followed patients from active infection through their disease course. Data came from immunoSEQ multiplex PCR; TCRdb stores just in-frame clones and leaves some out. The data contain just over 250,000 clones, around 90% of them seen just once; the ten biggest clones take up around 9.6%. This clone occurred once. Deletions cut 5 bases from V and 9 bases from J, with 16 bases between. Germline V gene sequence: CDR1 SGHTA, CDR2 FQGTGA. The CDR3 has 13 residues. The clonotype was recovered from a woman aged 70 to 79 with COVID-19, enrolled during active disease. Sequences were obtained from peripheral blood. The chain joins TRBV7-3 to TRBJ1-2, with TRBD1 as a possible D gene (6 bases). The CDR3 nucleotides read TGTGCCAGCAGCCTAATTCCGGGGGGCAGCTACACCTTC. Translated: CASSLIPGGSYTF.